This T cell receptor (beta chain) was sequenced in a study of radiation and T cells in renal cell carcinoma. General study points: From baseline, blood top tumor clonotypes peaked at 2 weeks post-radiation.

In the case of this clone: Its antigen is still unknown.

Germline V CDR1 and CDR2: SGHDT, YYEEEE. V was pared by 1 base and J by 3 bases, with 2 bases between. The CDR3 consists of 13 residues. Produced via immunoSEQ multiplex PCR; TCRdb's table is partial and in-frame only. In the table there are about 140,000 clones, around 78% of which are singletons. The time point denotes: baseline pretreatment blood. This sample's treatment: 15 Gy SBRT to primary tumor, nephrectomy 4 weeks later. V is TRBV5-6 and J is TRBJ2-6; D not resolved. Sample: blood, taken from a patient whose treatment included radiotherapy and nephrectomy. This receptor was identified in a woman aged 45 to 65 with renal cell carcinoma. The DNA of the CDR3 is TGTGCCAGCAGCTTGAGTGGGGCCAACGTCCTGACTTTC. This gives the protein CASSLSGANVLTF.